The 15 T cell receptor beta chains below come from one sample, sequenced in a study of cytomegalovirus exposure and HLA in healthy donors. The PCR used 60 Vbeta and 13 Jbeta primers. Only in-frame clones appear in the TCRdb table, and some are missing; sequencing was by immunoSEQ multiplex PCR. The sample has about 120,000 clones. Sequencing used PBMCs. These receptors were collected from a man younger than 45 in good health and CMV-seronegative.

The chain employs TRBV2 and TRBJ2-5, with D maybe TRBD2 (7 bases). The CDR3 is 18 amino acids. CDR1 is SNHLY, CDR2 FYNNEI, per germline. V shed 5 bases and J shed 0 bases, with 22 bases lying between them. The CDR3 region has the DNA TGTGCCAGCAGTTCCTTTCGGGGGGCGACCCAGGACCAAGAGACCCAGTACTTC. Its protein is CASSSFRGATQDQETQYF. Variable domain in full (rest from reference TRBV2 and TRBJ2-5): EPEVTQTPSHQVTQMGQEVILRCVPISNHLYFYWYRQILGQKVEFLVSFYNNEISEKSEIFDDQFSVERPDGSNFTLKIRSTKLEDSAMYFCASSSFRGATQDQETQYFGPGTRLLVL.

The chain couples TRBV7-2 to TRBJ2-7, with a tentative D call TRBD2 (5 bases). The CDR3 is 14 amino acids. V dropped 1 base and J dropped 7 bases, with 14 bases sitting between them. CDR1 is SGHTA and CDR2 is FQGNSA in the germline V gene. The DNA of the CDR3 is TGTGCCAGCAGCTTAGAGAGGGTCCTGAGGGAGCAGTACTTC. This encodes CASSLERVLREQYF.

The rearrangement uses TRBV2 and TRBJ1-2; 10 bases match TRBD1. CDR1 is SNHLY and CDR2 is FYNNEI in the germline V gene. This CDR3 has 14 amino acids. V was clipped by 4 bases and J by 4 bases; unmatched bases: 3. CDR3 sequence (DNA): TGTGCCAGCAGTGTTAGGACAGGGGGCTATGGCTACACCTTC. Its translation is CASSVRTGGYGYTF.

The V gene is TRBV5-4, the J gene TRBJ2-3; 14 bases fit TRBD2. Germline V gives CDR1 SGHNT, CDR2 YYREEE (reference sequence). Trimming cost V 4 bases and J 0 bases; bases outside gene matches: 7. CDR3 length: 18 amino acids. CDR3 amino acids: CASSTGLAGVLSTDTQYF. CDR3 nucleotide sequence: TGTGCCAGCAGCACGGGACTAGCGGGGGTGCTCAGCACAGATACGCAGTATTTT.

The chain couples TRBV7-9 to TRBJ2-7, with TRBD1 matching over 8 bases. The J segment lost 5 bases and the V segment lost 3 bases, leaving 12 bases of the junction unmatched. This CDR3 region has 16 residues. Germline V gene sequence: CDR1 SEHNR, CDR2 FQNEAQ (reference sequence). The CDR3 spells CASSFGAGGVRDEQYF. CDR3 DNA sequence: TGTGCCAGCAGCTTTGGGGCAGGGGGCGTTCGCGACGAGCAGTACTTC.

The chain employs TRBV5-4 and TRBJ1-2, with TRBD1 matching over 7 bases. J was trimmed by 5 bases and V by 4 bases; bases with no gene match: 8. This CDR3 comprises 14 residues. Germline lookup yields CDR1 SGHNT and CDR2 YYREEE (reference sequence). The CDR3 protein is CASSPKGGDYGYTF. Written as DNA, the CDR3 is TGTGCCAGCAGCCCGAAAGGGGGCGATTATGGCTACACCTTC.

Worth noting for this clone: This same CDR3 is encoded by further DNA sequences in the sample. The rearrangement links TRBV18 to TRBJ1-1; D perhaps matches TRBD1 (5 bases). This CDR3 has 14 amino acids. Germline V gives CDR1 KGHSH, CDR2 LQKENI. The ends were cut back, 6 bases at V and 0 bases at J, with 11 bases in the middle. Here the CDR3 reads CASSRDRLNTEAFF. Written as DNA, the CDR3 is TGTGCCAGCTCCAGGGATAGATTGAACACTGAAGCTTTCTTT.

The chain employs TRBV2 and TRBJ2-3, with TRBD2 matching over 8 bases. The CDR3 loop spans 19 amino acids. Per the germline V gene, CDR1 is SNHLY and CDR2 is FYNNEI. V gave up 6 bases and J gave up 0 bases; unmatched junction bases: 17. The CDR3 sequence: CASRTPRVAGGPSTDTQYF. In DNA, the CDR3 is TGTGCCAGCAGGACACCTAGAGTTGCGGGGGGACCTAGCACAGATACGCAGTATTTT.

The rearrangement joins TRBV2 to TRBJ1-1; D not resolved. Germline V gene data show CDR1 as SNHLY and CDR2 as FYNNEI. Trimming stripped 7 bases from V and 0 bases from J, with 15 bases between. The CDR3 extends over 15 amino acids. The CDR3 coding sequence is TGTGCCAGCAATCAGGCGGGTATAATGAACACTGAAGCTTTCTTT. Translated: CASNQAGIMNTEAFF.

The chain is built from TRBV9 and TRBJ2-3, with TRBD2 as a possible D gene (5 bases). Germline CDR1 SGDLS, CDR2 YYNGEE. V was shortened by 0 bases and J by 3 bases, with 11 bases between the two germline ends. This CDR3 is 15 amino acids long. CDR3 region: CASSVGVSETDTQYF. The CDR3 DNA sequence: TGTGCCAGCAGCGTAGGTGTTAGCGAGACAGATACGCAGTATTTT.

V and J are TRBV7-2 and TRBJ2-7, with TRBD2 identical over 7 bases. Germline V gene data show CDR1 as SGHTA and CDR2 as FQGNSA. There are 14 residues in the CDR3. V gave up 7 bases and J gave up 3 bases; unmatched junction bases: 9. CDR3 amino acids: CASTPGGGNYEQYF. DNA for the CDR3: TGTGCCAGCACCCCCGGGGGAGGGAACTACGAGCAGTACTTC.

This chain joins TRBV27 and TRBJ1-1; D gene ambiguous. CDR3 size: 13 residues. V was clipped by 6 bases and J by 3 bases, with 11 bases between them. Germline CDR1 MNHEY, CDR2 SMNVEV (reference sequence). The DNA for the CDR3 is TGTGCCAGCAGACAAAGGGAGGACACTGAAGCTTTCTTT. Translated, it gives CASRQREDTEAFF.

Remarks on this clone: The sample carries other DNA sequences with the same CDR3. The genes are TRBV4-3 and TRBJ1-4; D is perhaps TRBD1 (6 bases). The V gene's germline CDR1 is LGHNA and CDR2 YSLEER. V lost 0 bases to trimming and J lost 4 bases, with 12 bases between them. There are 16 residues in the CDR3. Here the CDR3 DNA reads TGCGCCAGCAGCCAAGATCCCAGACAGGTTAATGAAAAACTGTTTTTT. Its translation: CASSQDPRQVNEKLFF.

The chain links TRBV5-1 to TRBJ1-4; 8 nucleotides align to TRBD1. Germline trimming cut 2 bases from V and 0 bases from J; bases unmatched to any gene: 3. Germline lookup yields CDR1 SGHRS and CDR2 YFSETQ. The CDR3 length is 16 residues. CDR3 region: CASSLTGGSTNEKLFF. The CDR3 nucleotides read TGCGCCAGCAGCTTAACAGGGGGTTCAACTAATGAAAAACTGTTTTTT.

In DNA form, the CDR3 reads TGCAGCGCTCGTAGCGGGGGGAACAGTGAGCAGTTCTTC. Its translation: CSARSGGNSEQFF. V and J are TRBV29-1 and TRBJ2-1; 10 nucleotides align to TRBD2. V gave up 7 bases and J gave up 9 bases; unmatched junction bases: 9. Germline lookup yields CDR1 SQVTM and CDR2 ANQGSEA. The CDR3 totals 13 residues.